This TCR beta chain was recovered during a study of T cell clusters in autoimmune cytopenias. TRB was amplified by touch-down multiplex PCR, primer pools A and B combined. Each CDR3 protein gets one entry in TCRdb, which reprocessed the multiplex PCR reads and gives no DNA. This sample contains over 6,000 distinct CDR3 sequences. TRB was amplified from around 250 ng of peripheral blood genomic DNA per sample. This CDR3 spans 16 amino acids. The germline V gene encodes CDR1 MNHNS and CDR2 SASEGT. These same data were also listed under a study on T cell repertoires in aging, cancer and after chemotherapy. That work contributes: Six age groups, ranging from 30 or younger to 70 or older, included the donors.

The gene calls are TRBV6-1 and TRBJ1-4. The receptor was isolated from a human donor in good health. Sequenced material: peripheral blood. CDR3 region: CASSEVVVRTNEKLFF.